A selection of T cell receptor beta chains follows, all from one sample in a study of blood T cell repertoires in COVID-19. Sequenced by immunoSEQ multiplex PCR; TCRdb stores in-frame clones only, minus some. The sample has some 140,000 clones; about 78% are singletons. The sequencing sample was made of peripheral blood. The source is a man aged 60 to 69 who had recovered from COVID-19. The CDR3 runs from the conserved cysteine through the conserved F or W. A D gene is named only where the DNA matches it firmly. Rows give clone size only sometimes, using once, few, many, or a class for an expanded clone.

d_call: TRBD1; v_call: TRBV28; j_call: TRBJ1-1; clone_size: many; cdr3_nt: TGTGCCAGCAGTTTGCACAGGGGGGCGGCAGCGAACACTGAAGCTTTCTTT; cdr3_aa: CASSLHRGAAANTEAFF
d_call: -; v_call: TRBV28; j_call: TRBJ2-3; clone_size: -; cdr3_nt: TGTGCCAGTCTCCAGGGGTCTACAGATACGCAGTATTTT; cdr3_aa: CASLQGSTDTQYF
d_call: TRBD2; v_call: TRBV28; j_call: TRBJ2-1; clone_size: -; cdr3_nt: TGTGCCAGCAGTTACGGAAGCGGGAGCCGGGATGAGCAGTTCTTC; cdr3_aa: CASSYGSGSRDEQFF
d_call: TRBD2; v_call: TRBV28; j_call: TRBJ2-1; clone_size: -; cdr3_nt: TGTGCCAGCAGCCTGAGCGGGAGAGCATACAATGAGCAGTTCTTC; cdr3_aa: CASSLSGRAYNEQFF
d_call: -; v_call: TRBV28; j_call: TRBJ1-1; clone_size: -; cdr3_nt: TGTGCCAGCAGCAGCTTCGGGGGAGTGAACACTGAAGCTTTCTTT; cdr3_aa: CASSSFGGVNTEAFF
d_call: -; v_call: TRBV7-2; j_call: TRBJ2-7; clone_size: -; cdr3_nt: TGTGCCAGCAGCTCTACCTACGAGCAGTACTTC; cdr3_aa: CASSSTYEQYF
d_call: -; v_call: TRBV27; j_call: TRBJ1-1; clone_size: -; cdr3_nt: TGTGCCAGCAGTCTTACACGAAGGGGGAACACTGAAGCTTTCTTT; cdr3_aa: CASSLTRRGNTEAFF
d_call: TRBD1; v_call: TRBV5-4; j_call: TRBJ1-2; clone_size: -; cdr3_nt: TGTGCCAGCAGCGGGGACAGGGTGGCCTATGGCTACACCTTC; cdr3_aa: CASSGDRVAYGYTF
d_call: TRBD1; v_call: TRBV6-1; j_call: TRBJ2-2; clone_size: -; cdr3_nt: TGTGCCAGCAGTGAGGACAGGCGGGACACCGGGGAGCTGTTTTTT; cdr3_aa: CASSEDRRDTGELFF
d_call: -; v_call: TRBV12-3/TRBV12-4; j_call: TRBJ2-3; clone_size: few; cdr3_nt: TGTGCCAGCCAAGGACAGAGCCGAGATACGCAGTATTTT; cdr3_aa: CASQGQSRDTQYF
d_call: TRBD2; v_call: TRBV7-3; j_call: TRBJ2-2; clone_size: -; cdr3_nt: TGTGCCAGCAGCTTAAGTCCTAGCGGGATTTTGGGGGAGCTGTTTTTT; cdr3_aa: CASSLSPSGILGELFF
d_call: -; v_call: TRBV1; j_call: TRBJ2-1; clone_size: -; cdr3_nt: TGCACCAGCAGCCAAGGGGTAGCGGGAGTTCCCTACAATGAGCAGTTCTTC; cdr3_aa: CTSSQGVAGVPYNEQFF
d_call: -; v_call: TRBV4-2; j_call: TRBJ2-2; clone_size: few; cdr3_nt: TGTGCCAGCAGCCAAGATTTAGCGGAGATCACCGGGGAGCTGTTTTTT; cdr3_aa: CASSQDLAEITGELFF
d_call: TRBD1; v_call: TRBV19; j_call: TRBJ1-2; clone_size: few; cdr3_nt: TGTGCCAGTAGTTACCAGACAGGGAAGTGGCATGGCTACACCTTC; cdr3_aa: CASSYQTGKWHGYTF
d_call: -; v_call: TRBV19; j_call: TRBJ1-5; clone_size: few; cdr3_nt: TGTGCCAGTAGTATAGGCGGGGGGTCTGGGGTTTCCCAGCATTTT; cdr3_aa: CASSIGGGSGVSQHF
d_call: -; v_call: TRBV19; j_call: TRBJ2-1; clone_size: many; cdr3_nt: TGTGCCAGTAGTTTTCAAACAGGGTCGGGGGAGCAGTTCTTC; cdr3_aa: CASSFQTGSGEQFF
d_call: TRBD2; v_call: TRBV6-5; j_call: TRBJ2-3; clone_size: once; cdr3_nt: TGTGCCACCACTAGCGGGGGGCTCTACACAGATACGCAGTATTTT; cdr3_aa: CATTSGGLYTDTQYF
d_call: -; v_call: TRBV6-1; j_call: TRBJ1-1; clone_size: once; cdr3_nt: TGTGCCAGCAGTGAAAGTGGCCCGAACACTGAAGCTTTCTTT; cdr3_aa: CASSESGPNTEAFF
d_call: -; v_call: TRBV5-1; j_call: TRBJ1-1; clone_size: few; cdr3_nt: TGCGCCAGCAGCGTCCAGGGTCGCGAAGCTTTCTTT; cdr3_aa: CASSVQGREAFF
d_call: TRBD1; v_call: TRBV4-3; j_call: TRBJ2-5; clone_size: few; cdr3_nt: TGCGCCAGCAGCCAACCCGGACAGGAAGAGACCCAGTACTTC; cdr3_aa: CASSQPGQEETQYF